This T cell receptor beta chain is drawn from a study of T cells expressing NK-cell markers. Study findings and constraints: Topping the CD3+CD56-NKG2C+ fraction as well were these clonotypes, in a handful of donors. Clarity on HCMV specificity was lacking for the expanded NKG2C+ T cell clones.

The germline CDR1 and CDR2 sequences are SGHAT and FQNNGV. The CDR3 runs to 16 residues. The TCR beta cDNA came from 5'RACE template switching with UMIs. TCRdb reprocessed the 5' RACE reads; each CDR3 protein has one entry and no DNA is given. The listing records some 440,000 distinct CDR3 sequences. A note on this clonotype: Its antigen remains unknown.

This clonotype originated in a woman aged 45-60 years in good health. Sequencing was done on a sample of blood T cells: a sorted CD56 or NKG2C T cell subset, CD4+ or CD8+ T cells, or bulk PBMC T cells (not recorded which). This chain connects TRBV11-2 to TRBJ2-2; there is no DNA to check the TCRdb D call of TRBD2. This chain's CDR3 is CASSLESGRYFGELFF.